The T cell receptor beta chain described here comes from a study of OX40 agonist ivuxolimab in advanced cancers. On the study more broadly: The study treated patients with ivuxolimab, an agonistic anti-OX40 (CD134) antibody. From 23 to 79 years was the age range, with a mean of about 56 years, and approximately 80% were male.

Clones were sequenced by immunoSEQ multiplex PCR, and TCRdb holds only the in-frame ones, with some missing. Of just under 85,000 clones in the sample, around 84% are singletons; the top ten hold 2.5% to 3%. Study conclusions and caveats: Patients with a partial response at 0.1-3.0 mg/kg had among the lowest clonal expansion.

Exclusion applied to patients with autoimmune disease history or systemic immunosuppression. Of note for this clone: Its antigen remains unknown.

Sequenced material: CD4+ or CD8+ T cells sorted from blood, taken in a trial of the OX40 agonist ivuxolimab. The sequence derives from an adult with an advanced solid tumor such as melanoma, head and neck, liver or kidney cancer.

CDR3 region: CASSLVWGAQETQYF. CDR3 nucleotides: TGTGCCAGCAGCTTAGTTTGGGGGGCCCAAGAGACCCAGTACTTC. The V gene is TRBV7-2, the J gene TRBJ2-5; the D gene could be TRBD1 or TRBD2 (6 bases each). V gave up 1 base and J gave up 1 base, with 10 bases separating them. Germline V gene data show CDR1 as SGHTA and CDR2 as FQGNSA. The CDR3 spans 15 residues.